The 20 T cell receptor beta chains in this list originate from one sample, sequenced in a study of response to subunit inactivated influenza vaccine. MiXCR, run by TCRdb on the RT-PCR reads, gives a single entry per CDR3 protein. The table includes 500,000 or so distinct CDR3 sequences, 15% to 20% detected once. The sample was CD4+ T cells sorted from PBMCs, taken less than 30 months after vaccination. The receptor set was obtained from a man between 45 and 75 years old who received an inactivated influenza vaccine.

The chain joins TRBV24-1 to TRBJ2-6, with unresolved D. The CDR3 length is 17 residues. In germline, CDR1 is KGHDR, CDR2 SFDVKD. V was shortened by 4 bases and J by 0 bases, with 12 bases between the two germline ends. CDR3 DNA sequence: TGTGCCACCAGTGAACGTAGACGGAGCTCTGGGGCCAACGTCCTGACTTTC. This translates into CATSERRRSSGANVLTF.

This clonotype was counted between two and nine times. This chain links TRBV6-2 or TRBV6-3 with TRBJ2-1; 11 bases align to TRBD2. CDR1 MNHEY and CDR2 SVGEGT come from the germline V gene. There are 16 residues in the CDR3. V shed 6 bases and J 9 bases; nucleotides not matched to a gene: 13. CDR3 bases: TGTGCCAGCAGCTCTGCCCAACTAGCGGGAGTTCGTGAGCAGTTCTTC. This translates into CASSSAQLAGVREQFF.

The chain employs TRBV7-9 and TRBJ2-2; D uncertain. Trimming pared 1 base from V and 4 bases from J, leaving 7 bases between. This CDR3 is built from 14 residues. Germline CDR1 reads SEHNR; CDR2 reads FQNEAQ (reference sequence). DNA for the CDR3: TGTGCCAGCAGCTTAGACCTTCTCACCGGGGAGCTGTTTTTT. Translated: CASSLDLLTGELFF. Based on the CDR3 plus reference TRBV7-9 and TRBJ2-2, the full variable domain is DTGVSQNPRHKITKRGQNVTFRCDPISEHNRLYWYRQTLGQGPEFLTYFQNEAQLEKSRLLSDRFSAERPKGSFSTLEIQRTEQGDSAMYLCASSLDLLTGELFFGEGSRLTVL.

The V and J genes are TRBV9 and TRBJ2-7; perhaps D is TRBD1 or TRBD2 (7 bases each). The V gene lost 1 base and the J gene lost 4 bases, with 9 bases spanning the gap. The germline gives CDR1 SGDLS, CDR2 YYNGEE. The CDR3 has 13 residues. CDR3 amino acids: CASSVQGGYEQYF. CDR3 nucleotides: TGTGCCAGCAGCGTACAGGGGGGGTACGAGCAGTACTTC.

This clonotype has more than one count but fewer than ten. The chain couples TRBV28 to TRBJ1-2; the D is unclear. The CDR3 sequence is 14 residues long. Trimming took off 7 bases at V and 4 bases at J, with 16 bases between the two ends. The germline V gene has CDR1 MDHEN and CDR2 SYDVKM. CDR3 bases: TGTGCCAGCACTTCGATAGATAGCCCCTATGGCTACACCTTC. Translated, it gives CASTSIDSPYGYTF.

V and J are TRBV7-9 and TRBJ2-5, with D possibly matching TRBD1 (6 bases). Trimming cost V 2 bases and J 1 base, with 11 bases left between them. Per the germline V gene, CDR1 is SEHNR and CDR2 is FQNEAQ (reference sequence). This CDR3 has 15 amino acids. This CDR3 reads CASSLRGTPQETQYF. CDR3 coding DNA: TGTGCCAGCAGCTTAAGGGGGACACCCCAAGAGACCCAGTACTTC.

The CDR3 spells CATSDFEHNYGYTF. Here the CDR3 DNA reads TGTGCCACCAGTGATTTTGAGCATAACTATGGCTACACCTTC. The V call is TRBV24-1, the J call TRBJ1-2; D not certain. CDR1 KGHDR and CDR2 SFDVKD come from the germline V gene. V dropped 1 base and J dropped 1 base, with 6 bases sitting between them. The CDR3 totals 14 residues.

This clonotype has more than one count but fewer than ten. The chain is built from TRBV5-5 and TRBJ2-2; unclear D gene. The CDR3 runs 15 residues. In germline, CDR1 is SGHKS, CDR2 YYEKEE (reference sequence). V was cut by 4 bases and J by 0 bases, with 10 bases left in between. CDR3 residues: CASSPGSSNTGELFF. The CDR3 nucleotides read TGTGCCAGCAGCCCCGGCAGTTCGAACACCGGGGAGCTGTTTTTT.

This chain uses TRBV11-1 with TRBJ2-1, with 10 bases lining up with TRBD2. Germline V CDR1 and CDR2: SGHAT, FQDESV (reference sequence). This CDR3 has 19 amino acids. V lost 5 bases to trimming and J lost 0 bases; unmatched junction nucleotides: 13. The CDR3 here is CASSVIPSGRGHSYNEQFF. The CDR3 nucleotides read TGTGCCAGCAGCGTCATCCCTAGCGGGAGAGGTCACTCCTACAATGAGCAGTTCTTC.

This clonotype was counted between two and nine times. This sequence joins TRBV25-1 and TRBJ1-6; TRBD1 is a possible D gene (5 bases). The germline V gene encodes CDR1 MGHDK and CDR2 SYGVNS. The length of the CDR3 is 15 residues. V was trimmed by 2 bases and J by 8 bases, leaving 13 bases between them. The CDR3 loop is CASSELRGGYSPLHF. CDR3 nucleotides: TGTGCCAGCAGTGAACTGCGGGGGGGTTATTCACCCCTCCACTTT.

This clonotype occurred many times. This CDR3 is CASSQTGGNQPQHF. The CDR3 DNA reads TGTGCCAGCAGCCAAACAGGGGGCAATCAGCCCCAGCATTTT. The chain carries TRBV3-1 and TRBJ1-5; 7 bases agree with TRBD1. Trimming cost V 2 bases and J 2 bases; bases outside gene matches: 0. The CDR3 is 14 amino acids. CDR1 LGHDT and CDR2 YNNKEL come from the germline V gene (reference sequence).

The chain recombines TRBV7-9 with TRBJ2-1, with 14 nucleotides matching TRBD2. The CDR3 loop spans 17 amino acids. V lost 4 bases, J lost 7 bases, and 9 bases stayed unmatched. Germline V gene sequence: CDR1 SEHNR, CDR2 FQNEAQ (reference sequence). The CDR3 loop is CASSYSGLAGVGNEQFF. For the CDR3, the DNA is TGTGCCAGCAGCTACTCGGGACTAGCGGGAGTGGGAAATGAGCAGTTCTTC. The full variable domain, rest sourced from reference TRBV7-9 and TRBJ2-1, is DTGVSQNPRHKITKRGQNVTFRCDPISEHNRLYWYRQTLGQGPEFLTYFQNEAQLEKSRLLSDRFSAERPKGSFSTLEIQRTEQGDSAMYLCASSYSGLAGVGNEQFFGPGTRLTVL.

This clonotype came up many times. This rearrangement joins TRBV20-1 to TRBJ2-2, with 10 bases identical to TRBD2. The germline gives CDR1 DFQATT, CDR2 SNEGSKA (reference sequence). J gave up 7 bases and V 4 bases, and 6 bases lay outside the gene matches. CDR3 length equals 14 residues. Here the CDR3 reads CSAKPSGSVGELFF. The CDR3 coding sequence is TGCAGTGCTAAGCCTAGCGGGAGCGTCGGGGAGCTGTTTTTT.

This clonotype was observed a few times. This chain uses TRBV2 with TRBJ2-6, with unresolved D. CDR1 and CDR2 from the germline V gene are SNHLY and FYNNEI. The V gene lost 8 bases and the J gene lost 6 bases, with 14 bases spanning the gap. The CDR3 is made up of 14 amino acids. CDR3 loop: CASGQLLVANVLTF. The CDR3 coding sequence is TGTGCCAGCGGCCAACTTCTGGTGGCCAACGTCCTGACTTTC.

The V gene is TRBV7-8, the J gene TRBJ2-7; a weak D match, TRBD2 (5 bases). CDR1 is SGHVS and CDR2 is FQNEAQ in the germline V gene. This CDR3 spans 13 amino acids. Trimming took off 5 bases at V and 5 bases at J, with 13 bases between the two ends. The CDR3 spells CASSHIAGDEQYF. The CDR3 DNA is TGTGCCAGCAGCCACATCGCCGGGGACGAGCAGTACTTC. Full variable domain (outside the CDR3, taken from reference TRBV7-8 and TRBJ2-7): GAGVSQSPRYKVAKRGQDVALRCDPISGHVSLFWYQQALGQGPEFLTYFQNEAQLDKSGLPSDRFFAERPEGSVSTLKIQRTQQEDSAVYLCASSHIAGDEQYFGPGTRLTVT.

This clonotype has just a few counts. The chain's CDR3 is CASSSPIKNNEQYF. In DNA, the CDR3 is TGTGCCAGCAGCTCGCCGATCAAAAACAACGAGCAGTACTTC. The chain recombines TRBV11-1 with TRBJ2-7; D is unclear. Trimming shortened V by 4 bases and J by 5 bases, and 15 bases separated the two germline ends. The CDR3 runs 14 residues. CDR1 and CDR2 (germline): SGHAT, FQDESV (reference sequence).

This clonotype was detected many times. The CDR3 loop is CASSLLRDTQYF. The CDR3 DNA reads TGTGCCAGCAGCTTACTTCGCGATACGCAGTATTTT. The chain couples TRBV12-3 or TRBV12-4 to TRBJ2-3; D gene uncertain. V lost 6 bases and J 6 bases, leaving 10 bases between the germline ends. The length of the CDR3 is 12 residues.

This clonotype appeared a few times. This rearrangement joins TRBV28 to TRBJ1-3, with TRBD1 identical over 7 bases. V dropped 4 bases and J dropped 5; count of bases not matched to a gene: 5. This CDR3 comprises 14 residues. Germline V CDR1 and CDR2: MDHEN, SYDVKM. The CDR3 DNA reads as TGTGCCAGCAGTTCAGGGGGTGTAAGAAACACCATATATTTT. Translating gives CASSSGGVRNTIYF.

The chain links TRBV19 to TRBJ1-2; D uncertain. The germline V gene has CDR1 LNHDA and CDR2 SQIVND (reference sequence). CDR3 length equals 14 residues. Trimming stripped 3 bases from V and 3 bases from J, with 11 bases between. CDR3 residues: CASSILTRDYGYTF. CDR3 DNA sequence: TGTGCCAGTAGTATCTTGACTCGGGACTATGGCTACACCTTC.

This clonotype came up a few times. The chain has TRBV15 and TRBJ2-1, with TRBD2 matching over 7 bases. The V gene end was trimmed by 1 base and the J gene end by 1 base; junction bases not matched to a gene: 4. CDR1 is LNHNV and CDR2 is YYDKDF in the germline V gene (reference sequence). The length of the CDR3 is 16 residues. CDR3 coding DNA: TGTGCCACCAGCAGAGGCAGAGCGGGATCCTACAATGAGCAGTTCTTC. Its protein is CATSRGRAGSYNEQFF. Together with reference TRBV15 and TRBJ2-1, the CDR3 gives the full variable domain: DAMVIQNPRYQVTQFGKPVTLSCSQTLNHNVMYWYQQKSSQAPKLLFHYYDKDFNNEADTPDNFQSRRPNTSFCFLDIRSPGLGDTAMYLCATSRGRAGSYNEQFFGPGTRLTVL.